A selection of T cell receptor beta chains follows, all from one sample in a study of blood T cell repertoires in COVID-19. Repertoires were generated with immunoSEQ multiplex PCR, while TCRdb's copy carries only in-frame clones and drops some. The sample holds 100,000 to 150,000 clones; around 82% are singletons and the top ten take 5.5% to 6%. Input material: peripheral blood. These receptors came from a man older than 75 with active or convalescent COVID-19. Each CDR3 is given with its conserved first and last residue. D genes are given only for firm matches. A row's size may be missing; if present it is once, few, many or a size class.

v_gene: TRBV18
abundance: once
d_gene: NA
j_gene: TRBJ2-5
CDR3nt: TGTGCCAGCTCACCATTTTACGGGGTGGTCGGAGAGACCCAGTACTTC
CDR3aa: CASSPFYGVVGETQYF

v_gene: TRBV9
abundance: NA
d_gene: TRBD1
j_gene: TRBJ1-2
CDR3nt: TGTGCCAGCAGCGCTAGGACAGGAAGTGGCTACACCTTC
CDR3aa: CASSARTGSGYTF

v_gene: TRBV18
abundance: NA
d_gene: NA
j_gene: TRBJ1-1
CDR3nt: TGTGCCAGCTCACCTAGTTTTAGGGGGGGCACTGAAGCTTTCTTT
CDR3aa: CASSPSFRGGTEAFF

v_gene: TRBV6-5
abundance: NA
d_gene: NA
j_gene: TRBJ2-2
CDR3nt: TGTGCCAGCAGTACACAGGGTTCAGGGGAGCTGTTTTTT
CDR3aa: CASSTQGSGELFF

v_gene: TRBV7-2
abundance: once
d_gene: NA
j_gene: TRBJ1-5
CDR3nt: TGTGCCAGCAGTCTTGGCAGAAACAATCAGCCCCAGCATTTT
CDR3aa: CASSLGRNNQPQHF

v_gene: TRBV19
abundance: NA
d_gene: TRBD1
j_gene: TRBJ2-5
CDR3nt: TGTGCCAGTAGTCTGGACAGGGATGAGACCCAGTACTTC
CDR3aa: CASSLDRDETQYF

v_gene: TRBV5-1
abundance: NA
d_gene: NA
j_gene: TRBJ1-6
CDR3nt: TGCGCCAGCAGAGATACGCCCCCCGGAGTTTCACCCCTCCACTTT
CDR3aa: CASRDTPPGVSPLHF

v_gene: TRBV9
abundance: NA
d_gene: NA
j_gene: TRBJ2-6
CDR3nt: TGTGCCAGCAGCGTAAGGGGCTCTGGGGCCAACGTCCTGACTTTC
CDR3aa: CASSVRGSGANVLTF

v_gene: TRBV5-4
abundance: NA
d_gene: NA
j_gene: TRBJ1-2
CDR3nt: TGTGCCAGCCGTCAGGGCCAAGCTAACTATGGCTACACCTTC
CDR3aa: CASRQGQANYGYTF

v_gene: TRBV5-1
abundance: NA
d_gene: NA
j_gene: TRBJ1-1
CDR3nt: TGCGCCAGCAGCTTGGAAGGACCGGGGTCCGGCACTGAAGCTTTCTTT
CDR3aa: CASSLEGPGSGTEAFF

v_gene: TRBV5-1
abundance: NA
d_gene: NA
j_gene: TRBJ2-3
CDR3nt: TGCGCCAGCAGGCCGGATAGCGGCACAGATACGCAGTATTTT
CDR3aa: CASRPDSGTDTQYF

v_gene: TRBV4-3
abundance: NA
d_gene: TRBD1
j_gene: TRBJ1-1
CDR3nt: TGCGCCAGCAGCCGTTCTACAGGGGGCCTTGAAGCTTTCTTT
CDR3aa: CASSRSTGGLEAFF

v_gene: TRBV11-2
abundance: NA
d_gene: TRBD1
j_gene: TRBJ2-7
CDR3nt: TGTGCCAGCAGCTTGATGACAGGGGGTTACTACGAGCAGTACTTC
CDR3aa: CASSLMTGGYYEQYF